The rows below give T cell receptor beta chains drawn from one sample of a study of cytomegalovirus exposure and HLA in healthy donors. Clones were sequenced by immunoSEQ multiplex PCR, and TCRdb holds only the in-frame ones, with some missing. The sample gives some 150,000 clones, about 74% of which show up once; 4.3% is in the top ten. What was sequenced was PBMCs. The receptors come from a man aged 18 to 35 in good health and CMV-seropositive. Each CDR3 is given with its conserved first and last residue. Fields, in order: clone size, V gene, D gene, J gene, CDR3 protein, CDR3 DNA. A D gene is named only where the DNA matches it firmly. Clone sizes are given selectively: once, few, many, or a class where the clone is expanded.

size: NA; V: TRBV7-9; D: NA; J: TRBJ1-1; CDR3: CASSLVLGENTEAFF; DNA: TGTGCCAGCAGCTTAGTTTTAGGGGAGAACACTGAAGCTTTCTTT
size: NA; V: TRBV29-1; D: NA; J: TRBJ2-7; CDR3: CSVKRGAGHYEQYF; DNA: TGCAGCGTAAAAAGGGGAGCGGGTCACTACGAGCAGTACTTC
size: NA; V: TRBV5-1; D: TRBD1; J: TRBJ2-7; CDR3: CASSLGQVSYEQYF; DNA: TGCGCCAGCAGCCTGGGACAGGTCTCCTACGAGCAGTACTTC
size: NA; V: TRBV7-2; D: NA; J: TRBJ1-2; CDR3: CASSSDTSRYGYTF; DNA: TGTGCCAGCAGCTCCGACACCAGTAGGTATGGCTACACCTTC
size: once; V: TRBV29-1; D: NA; J: TRBJ2-1; CDR3: CSVADRPEQFF; DNA: TGCAGCGTCGCCGACAGGCCAGAGCAGTTCTTC
size: NA; V: TRBV4-3; D: NA; J: TRBJ1-5; CDR3: CASGNGGNQPQHF; DNA: TGCGCCAGCGGCAACGGAGGCAATCAGCCCCAGCATTTT
size: NA; V: TRBV29-1; D: NA; J: TRBJ1-4; CDR3: CSTLSPGEKLFF; DNA: TGCAGCACATTAAGCCCAGGGGAAAAACTGTTTTTT
size: NA; V: TRBV7-8; D: NA; J: TRBJ2-2; CDR3: CASSFPRGSGELFF; DNA: TGTGCCAGCAGCTTCCCCAGGGGATCCGGGGAGCTGTTTTTT
size: NA; V: TRBV5-1; D: NA; J: TRBJ2-7; CDR3: CASSPMTGLYTEQYF; DNA: TGCGCCAGCAGCCCAATGACAGGACTGTACACAGAGCAGTACTTC
size: NA; V: TRBV5-4; D: TRBD1; J: TRBJ1-2; CDR3: CASSLGTGGIYGYTF; DNA: TGTGCCAGCAGCTTAGGGACAGGGGGCATCTATGGCTACACCTTC
size: NA; V: TRBV19; D: NA; J: TRBJ2-1; CDR3: CASSISQAPYNEQFF; DNA: TGTGCCAGTAGTATCTCTCAGGCGCCCTACAATGAGCAGTTCTTC
size: NA; V: TRBV5-6; D: TRBD1; J: TRBJ1-1; CDR3: CASSLPPQGVVNTEAFF; DNA: TGTGCCAGCAGCTTGCCACCCCAGGGGGTGGTGAACACTGAAGCTTTCTTT
size: NA; V: TRBV6-4; D: TRBD2; J: TRBJ2-3; CDR3: CATGLAGSDTQYF; DNA: TGTGCCACCGGACTAGCGGGGTCGGATACGCAGTATTTT
size: NA; V: TRBV23-1; D: TRBD2; J: TRBJ2-1; CDR3: CASSQLPFLGVTSLNEQFF; DNA: TGCGCCAGCAGTCAATTACCCTTTTTAGGTGTGACTAGCCTCAATGAGCAGTTCTTC
size: NA; V: TRBV5-4; D: NA; J: TRBJ2-6; CDR3: CASSLGGGESSGANVLTF; DNA: TGTGCCAGCAGCTTGGGGGGCGGCGAAAGCTCTGGGGCCAACGTCCTGACTTTC
size: NA; V: TRBV5-6; D: NA; J: TRBJ1-1; CDR3: CASSPSLRTEAFF; DNA: TGTGCCAGCAGTCCTAGTCTGAGGACTGAAGCTTTCTTT
size: few; V: TRBV6-6; D: NA; J: TRBJ2-3; CDR3: CASSYGSTDTQYF; DNA: TGTGCCAGCAGTTATGGCAGCACAGATACGCAGTATTTT
size: NA; V: TRBV5-6; D: TRBD1; J: TRBJ2-2; CDR3: CASSYPGQVYTGELFF; DNA: TGTGCCAGCAGCTATCCGGGACAGGTATACACCGGGGAGCTGTTTTTT
size: NA; V: TRBV7-3; D: NA; J: TRBJ2-3; CDR3: CASSPTGPDTQYF; DNA: TGTGCCAGCAGCCCTACAGGGCCCGATACGCAGTATTTT
size: NA; V: TRBV20-1; D: NA; J: TRBJ2-1; CDR3: CSARTRNEQFF; DNA: TGCAGTGCTAGGACTCGAAATGAGCAGTTCTTC
size: once; V: TRBV2; D: TRBD2; J: TRBJ2-2; CDR3: CASSEPRGGRDTGELFF; DNA: TGTGCCAGCAGTGAACCTCGGGGGGGCCGAGACACCGGGGAGCTGTTTTTT
size: NA; V: TRBV27; D: NA; J: TRBJ2-7; CDR3: CASSFGSGASYEQYF; DNA: TGTGCCAGCAGTTTCGGCTCAGGGGCATCCTACGAGCAGTACTTC
size: NA; V: TRBV5-1; D: TRBD2; J: TRBJ2-1; CDR3: CASSSQAGGQNEQFF; DNA: TGCGCCAGCAGCTCCCAGGCGGGGGGGCAAAATGAGCAGTTCTTC